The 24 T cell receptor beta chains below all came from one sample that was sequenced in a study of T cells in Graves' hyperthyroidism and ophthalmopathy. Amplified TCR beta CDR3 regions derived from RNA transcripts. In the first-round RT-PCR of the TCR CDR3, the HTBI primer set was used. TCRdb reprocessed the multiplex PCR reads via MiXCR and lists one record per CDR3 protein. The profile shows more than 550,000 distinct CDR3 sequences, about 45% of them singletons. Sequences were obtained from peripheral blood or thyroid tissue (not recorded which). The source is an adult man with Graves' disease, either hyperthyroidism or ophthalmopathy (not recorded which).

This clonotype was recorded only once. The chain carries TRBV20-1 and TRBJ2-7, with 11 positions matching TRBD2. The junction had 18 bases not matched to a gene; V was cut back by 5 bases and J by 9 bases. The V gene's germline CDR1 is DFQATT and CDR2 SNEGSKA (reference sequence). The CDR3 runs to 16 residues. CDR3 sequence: CSAGVGGLAGGRGQYF. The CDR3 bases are TGCAGTGCTGGAGTTGGAGGCCTAGCGGGGGGACGGGGGCAGTACTTC.

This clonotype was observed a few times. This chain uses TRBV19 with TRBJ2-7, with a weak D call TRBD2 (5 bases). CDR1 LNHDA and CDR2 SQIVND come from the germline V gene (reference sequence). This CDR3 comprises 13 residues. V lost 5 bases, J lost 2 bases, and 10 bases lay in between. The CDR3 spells CASSSGDTYEQYF. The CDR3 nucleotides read TGTGCCAGTAGTTCCGGGGATACCTACGAGCAGTACTTC.

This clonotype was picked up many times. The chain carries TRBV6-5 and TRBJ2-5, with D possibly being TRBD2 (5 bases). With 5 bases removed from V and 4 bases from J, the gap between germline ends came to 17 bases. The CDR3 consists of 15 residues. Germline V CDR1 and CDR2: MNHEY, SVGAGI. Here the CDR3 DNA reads TGTGCCAGCAGTACCGGGTACGGGATAGGAGAGACCCAGTACTTC. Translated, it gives CASSTGYGIGETQYF.

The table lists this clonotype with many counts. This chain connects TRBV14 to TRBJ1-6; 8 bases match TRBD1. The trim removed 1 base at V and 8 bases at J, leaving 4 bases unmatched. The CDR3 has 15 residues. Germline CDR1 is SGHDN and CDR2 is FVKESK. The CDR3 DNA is TGTGCCAGCAGCCAAGTTGGACAGGGATATTCACCCCTCCACTTT. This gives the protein CASSQVGQGYSPLHF. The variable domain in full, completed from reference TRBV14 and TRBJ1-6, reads EAGVTQFPSHSVIEKGQTVTLRCDPISGHDNLYWYRRVMGKEIKFLLHFVKESKQDESGMPNNRFLAERTGGTYSTLKVQPAELEDSGVYFCASSQVGQGYSPLHFGNGTRLTVT.

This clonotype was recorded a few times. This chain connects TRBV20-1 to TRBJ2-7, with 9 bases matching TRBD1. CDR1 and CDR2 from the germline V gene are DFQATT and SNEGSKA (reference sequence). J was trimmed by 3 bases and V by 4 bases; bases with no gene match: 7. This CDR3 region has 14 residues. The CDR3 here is CSANIPGQGYEQYF. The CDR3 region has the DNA TGCAGTGCTAATATCCCGGGACAGGGCTACGAGCAGTACTTC.

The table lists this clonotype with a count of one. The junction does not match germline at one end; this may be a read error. CDR3: CASRESAILQETQYF. In DNA, the CDR3 is TGCGCCAGCAGGGAGTCGGCGATTTTACAAGAGACCCAGTACTTC. The genes are TRBV10-2 and TRBJ2-5; no definite D call. CDR1 and CDR2 from the germline V gene are WSHSY and SAAADI. This CDR3 is built from 15 residues.

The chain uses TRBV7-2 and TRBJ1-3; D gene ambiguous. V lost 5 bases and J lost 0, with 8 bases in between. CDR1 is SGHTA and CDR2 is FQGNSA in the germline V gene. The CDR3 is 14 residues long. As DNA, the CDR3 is TGTGCCAGCAGCGAACAGAGCTCTGGAAACACCATATATTTT. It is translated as CASSEQSSGNTIYF.

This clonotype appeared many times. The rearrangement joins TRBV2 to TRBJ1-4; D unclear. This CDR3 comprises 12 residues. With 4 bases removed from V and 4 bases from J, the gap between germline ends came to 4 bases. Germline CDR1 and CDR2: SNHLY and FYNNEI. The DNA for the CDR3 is TGTGCCAGCAGTGTCGGTAATGAAAAACTGTTTTTT. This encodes CASSVGNEKLFF. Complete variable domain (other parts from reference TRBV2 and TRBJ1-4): EPEVTQTPSHQVTQMGQEVILRCVPISNHLYFYWYRQILGQKVEFLVSFYNNEISEKSEIFDDQFSVERPDGSNFTLKIRSTKLEDSAMYFCASSVGNEKLFFGSGTQLSVL.

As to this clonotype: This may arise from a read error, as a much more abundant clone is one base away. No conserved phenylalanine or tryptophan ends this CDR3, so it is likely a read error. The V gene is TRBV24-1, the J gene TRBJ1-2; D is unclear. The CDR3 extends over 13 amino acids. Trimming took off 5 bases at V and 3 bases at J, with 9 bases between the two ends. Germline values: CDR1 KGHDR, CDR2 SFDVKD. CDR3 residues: CATSVRQDYGYTL. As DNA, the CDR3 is TGTGCCACCAGTGTCCGGCAGGACTATGGCTACACCCTC.

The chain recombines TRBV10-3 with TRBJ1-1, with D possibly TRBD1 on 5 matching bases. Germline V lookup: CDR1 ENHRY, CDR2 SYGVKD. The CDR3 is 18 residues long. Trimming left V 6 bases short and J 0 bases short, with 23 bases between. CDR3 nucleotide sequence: TGTGCCATCAGCCAAACACTCCTGGGGGATATCATGAACACTGAAGCTTTCTTT. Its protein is CAISQTLLGDIMNTEAFF.

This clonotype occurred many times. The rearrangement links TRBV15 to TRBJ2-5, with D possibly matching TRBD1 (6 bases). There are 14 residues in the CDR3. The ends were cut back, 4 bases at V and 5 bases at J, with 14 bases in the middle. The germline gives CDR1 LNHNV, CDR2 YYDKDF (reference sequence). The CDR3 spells CATSTSGTSETQYF. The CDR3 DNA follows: TGTGCCACCAGCACCTCCGGGACATCGGAGACCCAGTACTTC. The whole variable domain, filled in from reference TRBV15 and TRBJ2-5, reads DAMVIQNPRYQVTQFGKPVTLSCSQTLNHNVMYWYQQKSSQAPKLLFHYYDKDFNNEADTPDNFQSRRPNTSFCFLDIRSPGLGDTAMYLCATSTSGTSETQYFGPGTRLLVL.

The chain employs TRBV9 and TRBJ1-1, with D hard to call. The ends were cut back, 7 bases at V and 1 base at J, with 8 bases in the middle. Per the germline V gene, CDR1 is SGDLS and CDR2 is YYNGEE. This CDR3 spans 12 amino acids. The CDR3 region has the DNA TGTGCCAGCGGGCGAGGGAACACTGAAGCTTTCTTT. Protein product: CASGRGNTEAFF.

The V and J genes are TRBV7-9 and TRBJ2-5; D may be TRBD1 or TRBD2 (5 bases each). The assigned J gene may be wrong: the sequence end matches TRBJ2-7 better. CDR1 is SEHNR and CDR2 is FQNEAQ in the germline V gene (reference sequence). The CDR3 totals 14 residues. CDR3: CASSAGDGSYEQYF. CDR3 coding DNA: TGTGCCAGCAGCGCTGGGGACGGATCCTACGAGCAGTACTTC.

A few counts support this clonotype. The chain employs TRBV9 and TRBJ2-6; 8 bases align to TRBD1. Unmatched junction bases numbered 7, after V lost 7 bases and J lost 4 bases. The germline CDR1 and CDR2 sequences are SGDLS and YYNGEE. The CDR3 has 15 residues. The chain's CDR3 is CASSGQGVGANVLTF. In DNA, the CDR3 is TGTGCCAGCTCCGGACAGGGCGTGGGGGCCAACGTCCTGACTTTC.

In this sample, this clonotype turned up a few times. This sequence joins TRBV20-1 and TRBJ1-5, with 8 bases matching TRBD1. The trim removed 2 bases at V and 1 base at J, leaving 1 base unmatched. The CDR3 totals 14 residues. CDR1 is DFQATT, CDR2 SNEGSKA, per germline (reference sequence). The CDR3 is CSARQGASNQPQHF. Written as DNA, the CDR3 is TGCAGTGCTAGACAGGGGGCGAGCAATCAGCCCCAGCATTTT.

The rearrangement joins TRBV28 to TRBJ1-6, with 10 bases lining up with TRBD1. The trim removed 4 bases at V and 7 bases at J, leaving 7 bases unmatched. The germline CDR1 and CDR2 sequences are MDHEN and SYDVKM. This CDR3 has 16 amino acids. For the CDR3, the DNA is TGTGCCAGCAGTTCGACAGGGGGCACGACAAATTCACCCCTCCACTTT. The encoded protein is CASSSTGGTTNSPLHF. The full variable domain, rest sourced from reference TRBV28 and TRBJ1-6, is DVKVTQSSRYLVKRTGEKVFLECVQDMDHENMFWYRQDPGLGLRLIYFSYDVKMKEKGDIPEGYSVSREKKERFSLILESASTNQTSMYLCASSSTGGTTNSPLHFGNGTRLTVT.

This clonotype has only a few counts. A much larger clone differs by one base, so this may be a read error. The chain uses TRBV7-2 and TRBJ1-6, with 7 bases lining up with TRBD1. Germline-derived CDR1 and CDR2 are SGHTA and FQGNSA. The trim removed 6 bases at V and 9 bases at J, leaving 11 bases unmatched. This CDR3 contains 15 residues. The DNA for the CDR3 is TGTGCCAGCAGAGACAGGGACTCCCGATCTTCACCCCTCCACTTT. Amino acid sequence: CASRDRDSRSSPLHF.

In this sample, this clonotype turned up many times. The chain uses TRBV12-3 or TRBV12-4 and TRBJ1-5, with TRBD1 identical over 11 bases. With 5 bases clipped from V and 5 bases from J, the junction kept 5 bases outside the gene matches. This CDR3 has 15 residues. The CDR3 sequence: CASSKGTGGDQPQHF. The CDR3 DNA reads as TGTGCCAGCAGTAAGGGGACAGGGGGTGATCAGCCCCAGCATTTT.

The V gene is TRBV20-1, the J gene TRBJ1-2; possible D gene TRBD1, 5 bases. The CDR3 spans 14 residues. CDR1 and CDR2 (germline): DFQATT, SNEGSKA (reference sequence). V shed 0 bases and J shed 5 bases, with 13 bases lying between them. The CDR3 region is CSARDEDNSYGYTF. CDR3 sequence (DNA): TGCAGTGCTAGAGATGAGGACAATTCTTATGGCTACACCTTC.

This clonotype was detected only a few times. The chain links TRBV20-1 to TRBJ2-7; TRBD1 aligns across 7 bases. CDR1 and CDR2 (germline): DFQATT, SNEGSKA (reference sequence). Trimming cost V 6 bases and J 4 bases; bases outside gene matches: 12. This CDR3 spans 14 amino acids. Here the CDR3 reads CSANPRGREYEQYF. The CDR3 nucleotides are TGCAGTGCCAACCCGAGGGGGCGCGAATACGAGCAGTACTTC.

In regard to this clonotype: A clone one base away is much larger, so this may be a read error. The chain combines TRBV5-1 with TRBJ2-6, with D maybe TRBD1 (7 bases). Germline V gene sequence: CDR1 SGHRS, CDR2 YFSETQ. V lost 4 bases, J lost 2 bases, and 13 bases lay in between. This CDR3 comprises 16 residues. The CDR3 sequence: CASSLCGTAGANVLTF. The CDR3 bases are TGCGCCAGCAGCCTTTGCGGGACAGCTGGGGCCAACGTCCTGACTTTC.

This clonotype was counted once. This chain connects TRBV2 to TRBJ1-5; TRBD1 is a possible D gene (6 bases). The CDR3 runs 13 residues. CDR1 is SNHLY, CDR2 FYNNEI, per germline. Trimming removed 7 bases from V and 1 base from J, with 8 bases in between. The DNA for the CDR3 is TGTGCCAGCACGGGGGCAAGCAATCAGCCCCAGCATTTT. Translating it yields CASTGASNQPQHF.

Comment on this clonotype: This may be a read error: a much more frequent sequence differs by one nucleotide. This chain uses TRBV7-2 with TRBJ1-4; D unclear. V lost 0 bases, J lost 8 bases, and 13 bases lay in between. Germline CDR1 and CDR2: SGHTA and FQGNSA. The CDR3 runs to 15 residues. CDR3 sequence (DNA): TGTGCCAGCAGCTTAGCTGCGGCGAGGGAGGAAAAACTGTTTTTT. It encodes CASSLAAAREEKLFF.

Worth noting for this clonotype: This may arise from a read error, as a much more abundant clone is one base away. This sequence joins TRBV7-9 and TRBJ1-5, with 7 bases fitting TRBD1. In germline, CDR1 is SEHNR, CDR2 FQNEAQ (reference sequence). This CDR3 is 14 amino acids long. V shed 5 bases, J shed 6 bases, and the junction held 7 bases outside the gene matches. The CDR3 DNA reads TGTGCCAGCAGCGGGGGACAGCTTGGTCAGCCCCAGCATTTT. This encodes CASSGGQLGQPQHF.